Listed below are T cell receptor beta chains from one sample, sequenced in a study of Graves' ophthalmopathy and Graves' hyperthyroidism. A single record per CDR3 protein comes from TCRdb applying MiXCR to the multiplex PCR reads. The table has 680,000 or so distinct CDR3 sequences, 20% to 25% seen once. Sequencing was carried out using peripheral blood. All receptors come from a woman younger than 30 with stable Graves' hyperthyroidism. Some clones in this sample may be carry-over from other donors' samples. CDR3s include the opening cysteine and the closing phenylalanine or tryptophan. The D gene is left open where the match is weak. A row's size may be missing; if present it is once, few, many or a size class.

cdr3_nt: TGTGCCTGGAGTGTACTCGGCAGCAATCAGCCCCAGCATTTT
cdr3_aa: CAWSVLGSNQPQHF
d_call: -
v_call: TRBV30
clone_size: many
j_call: TRBJ1-5

cdr3_nt: TGTGCCAGCATTCAAGAGACCCAGTACTTC
cdr3_aa: CASIQETQYF
d_call: -
v_call: TRBV2
clone_size: many
j_call: TRBJ2-5

cdr3_nt: TGTGCCAGCAGCGTCTCCCTCACGGGACAGGGCGAAACTGGCTACACCTTC
cdr3_aa: CASSVSLTGQGETGYTF
d_call: TRBD1
v_call: TRBV9
clone_size: -
j_call: TRBJ1-2

cdr3_nt: TGTGCCAGCAGTGACTCGGGACAGGCATCCTACGAGCAGTACTTC
cdr3_aa: CASSDSGQASYEQYF
d_call: TRBD1
v_call: TRBV2
clone_size: many
j_call: TRBJ2-7

cdr3_nt: TGTGCCAGCAGCTTAGATCTGACGGCAGGGGAGGGCTATGGCTACACCTTC
cdr3_aa: CASSLDLTAGEGYGYTF
d_call: -
v_call: TRBV11-2
clone_size: many
j_call: TRBJ1-2

cdr3_nt: TGTGCCAGCAGTTACCTGACCATGAGGAACACTGAAGCTTTCTTT
cdr3_aa: CASSYLTMRNTEAFF
d_call: -
v_call: TRBV6-5
clone_size: many
j_call: TRBJ1-1

cdr3_nt: TGCAGTGCGGCCGGGGCGGGCAATCAGCCCCAGCATTTT
cdr3_aa: CSAAGAGNQPQHF
d_call: -
v_call: TRBV20-1
clone_size: -
j_call: TRBJ1-5

cdr3_nt: TGTGCCAGCAGCACCACTCCGGGACAGTTGAATTACGAGCAGTACTTC
cdr3_aa: CASSTTPGQLNYEQYF
d_call: TRBD1
v_call: TRBV11-1
clone_size: -
j_call: TRBJ2-7

cdr3_nt: TGTGCCAGCATCCCTGACCGGGAGACGACAATCGAGCAGTACTTC
cdr3_aa: CASIPDRETTIEQYF
d_call: -
v_call: TRBV12-3/TRBV12-4
clone_size: -
j_call: TRBJ2-7

cdr3_nt: TGTGCCACCAGCAGGACAGGGGGGAAGTCACCCCTCCACTTT
cdr3_aa: CATSRTGGKSPLHF
d_call: TRBD1
v_call: TRBV15
clone_size: many
j_call: TRBJ1-6

cdr3_nt: TGTGCCAGCAGCTTAGACGTAGGCTACGAGCAGTACTTC
cdr3_aa: CASSLDVGYEQYF
d_call: -
v_call: TRBV7-9
clone_size: -
j_call: TRBJ2-7

cdr3_nt: TGTGCCAGTAGTATCCGGGAAGGGTTAATAGGGGCCCAGTACTTC
cdr3_aa: CASSIREGLIGAQYF
d_call: -
v_call: TRBV19
clone_size: few
j_call: TRBJ2-5

cdr3_nt: TGTGCCAGCAGCTTAGGTATACGGATCACTGAAGCTTTCTTT
cdr3_aa: CASSLGIRITEAFF
d_call: -
v_call: TRBV11-2
clone_size: many
j_call: TRBJ1-1

cdr3_nt: TGTGTAAGGGGGAGTTTGAGGGGAAACACCATATATTTT
cdr3_aa: CVRGSLRGNTIYF
d_call: -
v_call: TRBV6-1
clone_size: many
j_call: TRBJ1-3

cdr3_nt: TGTGCCAGCAGTGAAGCTAACAGCCTCTACGAGCAGTACTTC
cdr3_aa: CASSEANSLYEQYF
d_call: -
v_call: TRBV2
clone_size: many
j_call: TRBJ2-7

cdr3_nt: TGTGCCAGCAGCCTCGAGGACAGCTCCCACTACGAGCAGTACTTC
cdr3_aa: CASSLEDSSHYEQYF
d_call: -
v_call: TRBV7-9
clone_size: few
j_call: TRBJ2-7

cdr3_nt: TGTGCCAGCAGTTACACGCCCCCAAATAACTATGGCTACACCTTC
cdr3_aa: CASSYTPPNNYGYTF
d_call: -
v_call: TRBV7-9
clone_size: many
j_call: TRBJ1-2

cdr3_nt: TGTGCCAGCAGCTTCCCGGGGTTCAGCGACCAGTACTTC
cdr3_aa: CASSFPGFSDQYF
d_call: -
v_call: TRBV13
clone_size: -
j_call: TRBJ2-5

cdr3_nt: TGTGCCAGCAGTTCCTCGGCCTACGAGCAGTACTTC
cdr3_aa: CASSSSAYEQYF
d_call: -
v_call: TRBV6-2/TRBV6-3
clone_size: many
j_call: TRBJ2-7

cdr3_nt: TGTGCCAGCTCACCGGGTGGGGCGAGCAATCAGCCCCAGCATTTT
cdr3_aa: CASSPGGASNQPQHF
d_call: -
v_call: TRBV18
clone_size: many
j_call: TRBJ1-5

cdr3_nt: TGTGCCAGCAGGTTGGGACAGGGCCACGAGCAGTACTTC
cdr3_aa: CASRLGQGHEQYF
d_call: TRBD1
v_call: TRBV12-3/TRBV12-4
clone_size: many
j_call: TRBJ2-7

cdr3_nt: TGCAGTGCTAAATCACAGGGGGCGCCTCTCTCGAAAGAGCAGTACTTC
cdr3_aa: CSAKSQGAPLSKEQYF
d_call: TRBD1
v_call: TRBV20-1
clone_size: -
j_call: TRBJ2-7

cdr3_nt: TGCAGTGCTAGGACAGACCCGAACACTGAAGCTTTCTTT
cdr3_aa: CSARTDPNTEAFF
d_call: -
v_call: TRBV20-1
clone_size: many
j_call: TRBJ1-1

cdr3_nt: TGTGCCAGCACGCTAGCGGGTACCTACGAGCAGTACTTC
cdr3_aa: CASTLAGTYEQYF
d_call: TRBD2
v_call: TRBV6-1
clone_size: -
j_call: TRBJ2-7

cdr3_nt: TGCGCCAGCAGCGCCGAAAACTACGAGCAGTACTTC
cdr3_aa: CASSAENYEQYF
d_call: -
v_call: TRBV5-1
clone_size: -
j_call: TRBJ2-7

cdr3_nt: TGCAGTGCTAGGGGCGGGGCTGTCTATAATTCACCCCTCCACTTT
cdr3_aa: CSARGGAVYNSPLHF
d_call: -
v_call: TRBV20-1
clone_size: -
j_call: TRBJ1-6

cdr3_nt: TGTGCCAGCAGCTTAGGCGGGGCCAAAAACATTCAGTACTTC
cdr3_aa: CASSLGGAKNIQYF
d_call: -
v_call: TRBV7-3
clone_size: many
j_call: TRBJ2-4

cdr3_nt: TGTGCCTGGGGAGAGGGGTCCGGGGAGCTGTTTTTT
cdr3_aa: CAWGEGSGELFF
d_call: -
v_call: TRBV30
clone_size: many
j_call: TRBJ2-2

cdr3_nt: TGTGCGGTAGCCCGATCGCGGACTCGGACCTACGAGCAGTACTTC
cdr3_aa: CAVARSRTRTYEQYF
d_call: -
v_call: TRBV10-3
clone_size: -
j_call: TRBJ2-7

cdr3_nt: TGTGCCAGCACCCCTGGTATCGGGGGAGAGACCCAGTACTTC
cdr3_aa: CASTPGIGGETQYF
d_call: -
v_call: TRBV11-1
clone_size: many
j_call: TRBJ2-5

cdr3_nt: TGTGCCAGCAGTTTATCGGCCCAGGGTCCCTACGAGCAGTACTTC
cdr3_aa: CASSLSAQGPYEQYF
d_call: -
v_call: TRBV27
clone_size: many
j_call: TRBJ2-7

cdr3_nt: TGTGCCAGCAGTTCAGCGGGAGGGCCGGGGGAGCAGTACTTC
cdr3_aa: CASSSAGGPGEQYF
d_call: TRBD2
v_call: TRBV12-3/TRBV12-4
clone_size: many
j_call: TRBJ2-7